This TCR beta chain was retrieved from a study of T cells in Graves' hyperthyroidism and ophthalmopathy. Study at large: Peripheral blood was collected at initial diagnosis, before any treatment.

This CDR3 region has 13 residues. Germline values: CDR1 MNHEY, CDR2 SVGEGT. V was shortened by 9 bases and J by 1 base, with 13 bases between the two germline ends. As regards this clonotype: Its antigen remains unidentified.

With a duration under 2 months, the hyperthyroidism was newly diagnosed in patients aged 18 to 65. Researchers amplified the TCR beta CDR3 regions from RNA transcripts. A first-round RT-PCR of the TCR CDR3 used the HTBI primer set. TCRdb reprocessed the multiplex PCR reads with MiXCR, giving one entry per CDR3 protein. The sample comprises about 420,000 distinct CDR3 sequences, 15% to 18% of which are singletons, and around 7.3% rests with the top ten. General study points: Expanded thyroid clonotypes (above 0.001) were mostly also found in blood.

The receptor was derived from a woman aged 18-29 years with Graves' hyperthyroidism. The rearrangement uses TRBV6-2 or TRBV6-3 and TRBJ2-7, with a weak D call TRBD1 (6 bases). The sequenced sample was blood. This chain's CDR3 is CASKDSASYEQYF. The CDR3 nucleotides are TGTGCCAGTAAGGACAGTGCTTCCTACGAGCAGTACTTC.